The sequence of this T cell receptor beta chain was determined in a study of T cells after yellow fever vaccination. Study-level background: Each low-cell-number fraction was prepared by means of SMART-Seq v4 Ultra Low Input.

At least ten counts were recorded for this clonotype. The antigen is undetermined. The V and J ends lost 3 bases and 6 bases, in that order; junction bases with no gene match: 5. Germline V CDR1 and CDR2: LGHNA, YNFKEQ. The CDR3 totals 15 residues. Findings and limits, study-wide: The secondary response peaked faster, at day 5 versus 15, but was weaker. Booster sampling recovered most clones from primary vaccination (approximately 97% CD4, around 88% CD8).

Synthesis of TCR cDNA relied on 5'RACE template switching, which attached a universal primer site and UMIs. TCRdb fed the 5' RACE reads into MiXCR, producing one record per CDR3 protein. The repertoire includes under 700,000 distinct CDR3 sequences, roughly 17% of them detected once, and roughly a sixth sits in the top ten. Sequenced here: PBMCs, sampled 4 to 6 days after the first yellow fever vaccination. The receptor comes from a man in his late teens or twenties who received the YFV17D yellow fever vaccine. The V and J genes are TRBV4-2 and TRBJ2-1; 10 nucleotides agree with TRBD1. CDR3 residues: CASSQRDRGLNEQFF. CDR3 nucleotide sequence: TGTGCCAGCAGCCAGAGAGACAGGGGGCTCAATGAGCAGTTCTTC.